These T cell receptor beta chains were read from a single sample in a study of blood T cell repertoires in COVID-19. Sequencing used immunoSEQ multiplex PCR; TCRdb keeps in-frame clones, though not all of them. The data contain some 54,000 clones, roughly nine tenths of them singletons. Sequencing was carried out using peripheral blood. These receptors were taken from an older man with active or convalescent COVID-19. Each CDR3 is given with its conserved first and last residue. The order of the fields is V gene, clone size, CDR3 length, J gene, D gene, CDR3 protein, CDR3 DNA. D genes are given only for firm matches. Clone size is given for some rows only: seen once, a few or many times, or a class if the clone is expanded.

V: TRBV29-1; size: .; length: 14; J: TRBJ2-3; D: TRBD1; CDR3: CSVDPGTVTDTQYF; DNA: TGCAGCGTTGATCCTGGGACAGTTACAGATACGCAGTATTTT
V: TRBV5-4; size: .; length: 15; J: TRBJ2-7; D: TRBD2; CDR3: CASSYWTSGAYEQYF; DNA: TGTGCCAGCAGCTATTGGACTAGCGGCGCCTACGAGCAGTACTTC
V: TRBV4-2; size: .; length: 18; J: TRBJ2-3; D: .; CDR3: CASSQDLVRPASTDTQYF; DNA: TGTGCCAGCAGCCAAGATTTGGTGCGGCCCGCCAGCACAGATACGCAGTATTTT
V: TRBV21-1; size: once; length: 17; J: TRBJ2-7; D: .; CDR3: CASTEPYAGTETYEQYF; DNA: TGTGCCAGCACCGAACCTTATGCCGGGACAGAGACCTACGAGCAGTACTTC
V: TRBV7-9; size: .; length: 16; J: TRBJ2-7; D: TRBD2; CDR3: CASSLNGGLASLEQYF; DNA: TGTGCCAGCAGCCTTAACGGGGGACTAGCCTCTTTGGAGCAGTACTTC
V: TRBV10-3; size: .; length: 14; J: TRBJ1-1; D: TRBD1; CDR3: CAISEYRGDTEAFF; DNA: TGTGCCATCAGTGAGTACAGGGGTGACACTGAAGCTTTCTTT
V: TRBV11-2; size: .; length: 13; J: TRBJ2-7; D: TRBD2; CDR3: CASSSGLADEQYF; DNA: TGTGCCAGCAGCTCGGGACTAGCGGACGAGCAGTACTTC
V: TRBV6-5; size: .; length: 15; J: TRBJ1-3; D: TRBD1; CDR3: CASSRQGSAGNTIYF; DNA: TGTGCCAGCAGCAGACAGGGGTCAGCTGGAAACACCATATATTTT
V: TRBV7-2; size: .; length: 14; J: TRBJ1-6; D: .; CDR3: CASRSRTDNSPLHF; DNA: TGTGCCAGCCGAAGTAGGACAGATAATTCACCCCTCCACTTT
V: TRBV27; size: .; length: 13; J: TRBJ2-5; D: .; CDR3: CASSRGFGETQYF; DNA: TGTGCCAGCAGTCGAGGGTTTGGAGAGACCCAGTACTTC
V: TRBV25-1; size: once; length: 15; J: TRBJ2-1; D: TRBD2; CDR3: CASRGTSGGDNEQFF; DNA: TGTGCCAGCAGGGGGACTAGCGGGGGGGACAATGAGCAGTTCTTC
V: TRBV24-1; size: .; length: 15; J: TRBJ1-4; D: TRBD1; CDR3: CATSDSTGDNEKLFF; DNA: TGTGCCACCAGTGATTCAACAGGGGATAATGAAAAACTGTTTTTT
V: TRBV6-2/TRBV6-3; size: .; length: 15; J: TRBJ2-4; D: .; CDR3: CASSIPGVAKNIQYF; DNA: TGTGCCAGCAGCATCCCAGGGGTAGCCAAAAACATTCAGTACTTC
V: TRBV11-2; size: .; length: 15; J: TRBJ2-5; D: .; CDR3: CASSEGELRQETQYF; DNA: TGTGCCAGCAGCGAGGGGGAGCTCAGGCAGGAGACCCAGTACTTC
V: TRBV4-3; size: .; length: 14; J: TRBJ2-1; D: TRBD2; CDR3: CASSRTSDSSEQFF; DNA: TGCGCCAGCAGCCGGACTAGCGACTCATCTGAGCAGTTCTTC
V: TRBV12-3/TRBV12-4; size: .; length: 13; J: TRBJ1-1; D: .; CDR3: CASSLPPGHEAFF; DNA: TGTGCCAGCAGTTTACCCCCGGGTCACGAAGCTTTCTTT
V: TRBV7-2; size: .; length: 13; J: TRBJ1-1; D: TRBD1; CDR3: CASSPGQGAEAFF; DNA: TGTGCCAGCAGCCCAGGACAGGGGGCTGAAGCTTTCTTT
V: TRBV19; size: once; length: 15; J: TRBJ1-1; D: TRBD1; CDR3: CASSSRDSMNTEAFF; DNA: TGTGCCAGTAGTTCCCGGGACAGCATGAACACTGAAGCTTTCTTT
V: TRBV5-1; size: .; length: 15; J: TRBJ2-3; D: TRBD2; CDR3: CASSPGTSGTDTQYF; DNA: TGCGCCAGCAGCCCCGGGACTAGCGGTACAGATACGCAGTATTTT
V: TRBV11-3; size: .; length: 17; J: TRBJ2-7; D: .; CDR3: CASSHPRIEIETYEQYF; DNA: TGTGCCAGCAGCCACCCCCGAATTGAGATTGAAACCTACGAGCAGTACTTC
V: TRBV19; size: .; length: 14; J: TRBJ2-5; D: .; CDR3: CASSIGTPQETQYF; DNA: TGTGCCAGTAGTATAGGGACACCTCAAGAGACCCAGTACTTC
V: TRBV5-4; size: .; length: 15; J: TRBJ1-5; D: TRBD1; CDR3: CASRTQTGTHQPQHF; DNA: TGTGCCAGCCGCACGCAGACAGGGACGCATCAGCCCCAGCATTTT
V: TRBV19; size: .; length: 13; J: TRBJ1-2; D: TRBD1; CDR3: CASSPDRERGYTF; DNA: TGTGCCAGTAGCCCCGACAGGGAACGAGGCTACACCTTC
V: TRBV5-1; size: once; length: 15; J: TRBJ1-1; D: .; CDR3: CASSLDGQLNTEAFF; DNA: TGCGCCAGCAGCTTGGATGGACAGCTGAACACTGAAGCTTTCTTT
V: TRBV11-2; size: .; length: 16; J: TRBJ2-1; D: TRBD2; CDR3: CASSPGGIADYNEQFF; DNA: TGTGCCAGCAGCCCCGGGGGGATAGCGGACTACAATGAGCAGTTCTTC
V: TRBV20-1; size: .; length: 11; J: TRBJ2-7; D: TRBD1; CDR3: CSAADRGEQYF; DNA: TGCAGTGCTGCGGACAGGGGGGAGCAGTACTTC
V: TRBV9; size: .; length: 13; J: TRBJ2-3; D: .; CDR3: CASSVAGGDTQYF; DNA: TGTGCCAGCAGCGTAGCTGGCGGGGATACGCAGTATTTT
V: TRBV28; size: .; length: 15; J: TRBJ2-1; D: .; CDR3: CASSPRQVLFNEQFF; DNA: TGTGCCAGCAGTCCCCGACAGGTCCTATTCAATGAGCAGTTCTTC
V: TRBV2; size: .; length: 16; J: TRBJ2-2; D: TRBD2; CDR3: CASSPLAGANTGELFF; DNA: TGTGCCAGCAGCCCCCTAGCGGGGGCGAACACCGGGGAGCTGTTTTTT
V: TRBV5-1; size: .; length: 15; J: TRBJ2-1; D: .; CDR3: CASSLGQVMDNEQFF; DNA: TGCGCCAGCAGCTTGGGCCAGGTAATGGACAATGAGCAGTTCTTC
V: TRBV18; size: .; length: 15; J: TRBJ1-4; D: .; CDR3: CASSPNGGIGEKLFF; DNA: TGTGCCAGCTCACCTAATGGGGGCATCGGGGAAAAACTGTTTTTT
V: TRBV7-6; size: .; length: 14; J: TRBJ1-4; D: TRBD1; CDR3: CASSAGTGGEKLFF; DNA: TGTGCCAGCAGCGCCGGGACAGGAGGTGAAAAACTGTTTTTT
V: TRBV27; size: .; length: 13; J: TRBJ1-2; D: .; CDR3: CASSSSTLYGYTF; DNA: TGTGCCAGCAGTTCGTCGACACTCTATGGCTACACCTTC
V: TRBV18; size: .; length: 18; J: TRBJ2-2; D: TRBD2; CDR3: CASSPPLAGAVNTGELFF; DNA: TGTGCCAGCTCACCCCCACTAGCGGGGGCCGTGAACACCGGGGAGCTGTTTTTT
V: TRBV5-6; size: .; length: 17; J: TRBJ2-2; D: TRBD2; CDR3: CASSPVAGGPNTGELFF; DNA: TGTGCCAGCAGCCCGGTAGCGGGAGGGCCTAACACCGGGGAGCTGTTTTTT
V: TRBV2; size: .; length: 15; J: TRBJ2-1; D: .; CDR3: CASSPDVASYNEQFF; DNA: TGTGCCAGCAGTCCGGATGTAGCCTCCTACAATGAGCAGTTCTTC
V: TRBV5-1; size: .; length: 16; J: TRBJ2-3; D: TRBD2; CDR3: CASSVGLAGSADTQYF; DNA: TGCGCCAGCAGCGTAGGGTTAGCGGGTTCGGCAGATACGCAGTATTTT
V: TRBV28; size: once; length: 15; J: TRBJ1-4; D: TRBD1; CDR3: CASTSGTGISKKLFF; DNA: TGTGCCAGCACCTCCGGGACAGGGATTTCGAAAAAACTGTTTTTT
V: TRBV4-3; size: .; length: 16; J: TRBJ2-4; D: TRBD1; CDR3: CASSQDPGTAPSIQYF; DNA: TGCGCCAGCAGCCAAGATCCCGGGACAGCCCCTTCCATTCAGTACTTC
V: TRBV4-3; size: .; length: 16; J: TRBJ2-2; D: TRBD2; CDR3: CASSARTSGNTGELFF; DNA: TGCGCCAGCAGTGCCCGGACTAGCGGTAACACCGGGGAGCTGTTTTTT
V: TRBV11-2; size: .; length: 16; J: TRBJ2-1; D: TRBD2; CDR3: CASSLDWGEGQNEQFF; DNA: TGTGCCAGCAGCTTAGATTGGGGGGAGGGCCAAAATGAGCAGTTCTTC
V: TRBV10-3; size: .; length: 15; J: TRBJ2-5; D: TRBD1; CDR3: CAISGDRGTQETQYF; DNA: TGTGCCATCAGTGGGGACAGGGGAACGCAAGAGACCCAGTACTTC
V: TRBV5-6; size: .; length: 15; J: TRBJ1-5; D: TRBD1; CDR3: CASRWDRGRNQPQHF; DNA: TGTGCCAGCAGATGGGACAGGGGCCGCAATCAGCCCCAGCATTTT
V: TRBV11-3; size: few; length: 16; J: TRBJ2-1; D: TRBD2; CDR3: CASSRDGTSGINEQFF; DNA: TGTGCCAGCAGCCGTGACGGGACTAGCGGGATTAATGAGCAGTTCTTC
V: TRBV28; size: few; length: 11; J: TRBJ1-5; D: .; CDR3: CASSQNQPQHF; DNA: TGTGCCAGCAGTCAAAATCAGCCCCAGCATTTT
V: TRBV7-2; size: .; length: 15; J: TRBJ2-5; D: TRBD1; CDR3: CASSPSGQGRETQYF; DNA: TGTGCCAGCAGCCCTTCCGGACAGGGGCGGGAGACCCAGTACTTC
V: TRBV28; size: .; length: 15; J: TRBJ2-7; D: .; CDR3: CASSKPSGVAYEQYF; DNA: TGTGCCAGCAGTAAACCCTCAGGGGTCGCCTACGAGCAGTACTTC
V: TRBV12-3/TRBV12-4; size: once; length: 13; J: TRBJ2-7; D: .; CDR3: CASGSRSSYEQYF; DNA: TGTGCCAGCGGGTCTAGGAGCTCCTACGAGCAGTACTTC
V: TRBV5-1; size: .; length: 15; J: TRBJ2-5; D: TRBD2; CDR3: CASTPSGGEQETQYF; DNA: TGCGCCAGCACCCCCTCGGGGGGGGAACAAGAGACCCAGTACTTC
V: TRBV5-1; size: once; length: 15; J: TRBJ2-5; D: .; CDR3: CASSLPGGRQETQYF; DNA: TGCGCCAGCAGCTTGCCGGGGGGCAGACAAGAGACCCAGTACTTC